The rows below give T cell receptor beta chains drawn from one sample of a study of T cells after posttransplantation cyclophosphamide. Produced via immunoSEQ multiplex PCR; TCRdb's table is partial and in-frame only. Of tens of thousands of clones listed, just over 85% are singletons. Sequenced material: PBMCs. The receptors were sampled from a man aged 30 to 45 with a blood cancer, CMV-positive, and with a related stem cell donor. The CDR3 runs from the conserved cysteine through the conserved F or W. Each record gives: clone size, V gene, J gene, D gene, CDR3 protein, CDR3 DNA. The D gene is left open where the match is weak. Size values are once, few and many counts, or a class for expanded clones, and some rows have none.

size: -
V: TRBV27
J: TRBJ2-7
D: -
CDR3: CASSPAGVEQYF
DNA: TGTGCCAGCAGTCCGGCCGGGGTAGAGCAGTACTTC

size: -
V: TRBV19
J: TRBJ1-5
D: -
CDR3: CASSFGVPNQPQHF
DNA: TGTGCCAGTAGTTTCGGGGTCCCTAATCAGCCCCAGCATTTT

size: -
V: TRBV28
J: TRBJ2-7
D: TRBD1
CDR3: CASSQAGQGVYEQYF
DNA: TGTGCCAGCAGTCAGGCGGGACAGGGTGTCTACGAGCAGTACTTC

size: -
V: TRBV6-6
J: TRBJ2-7
D: TRBD2
CDR3: CASSLTSGSYEQYF
DNA: TGTGCCAGCAGTTTGACTAGCGGGAGTTACGAGCAGTACTTC

size: -
V: TRBV5-6
J: TRBJ2-1
D: TRBD1
CDR3: CASSLGTGSEQFF
DNA: TGTGCCAGCAGCTTAGGGACAGGGAGTGAGCAGTTCTTC

size: -
V: TRBV7-6
J: TRBJ1-1
D: TRBD1
CDR3: CASRITQGDLNTEAFF
DNA: TGTGCCAGCAGGATTACCCAGGGGGATTTGAACACTGAAGCTTTCTTT

size: -
V: TRBV2
J: TRBJ2-4
D: -
CDR3: CASSENAGQNVYF
DNA: TGTGCCAGCAGTGAAAATGCGGGACAGAATGTGTACTTC

size: -
V: TRBV19
J: TRBJ2-2
D: TRBD2
CDR3: CASKPAGSNTGELFF
DNA: TGTGCCAGTAAACCAGCGGGGTCAAACACCGGGGAGCTGTTTTTT

size: -
V: TRBV7-6
J: TRBJ2-2
D: -
CDR3: CASSSPLNTGELFF
DNA: TGTGCCAGCAGCTCTCCCCTGAACACCGGGGAGCTGTTTTTT

size: few
V: TRBV2
J: TRBJ2-5
D: TRBD2
CDR3: CASAGTSAETQYF
DNA: TGTGCCAGTGCCGGGACTAGCGCGGAGACCCAGTACTTC

size: -
V: TRBV29-1
J: TRBJ2-1
D: -
CDR3: CSVQSPPGRRNEQFF
DNA: TGCAGCGTACAAAGCCCCCCCGGGAGACGCAATGAGCAGTTCTTC

size: -
V: TRBV30
J: TRBJ1-4
D: -
CDR3: CAWSVLQGFNEKLFF
DNA: TGTGCCTGGAGTGTGTTACAGGGATTTAATGAAAAACTGTTTTTT

size: once
V: TRBV19
J: TRBJ1-2
D: -
CDR3: CASSAWQDYGYTF
DNA: TGTGCCAGTAGTGCTTGGCAGGACTATGGCTACACCTTC

size: -
V: TRBV19
J: TRBJ1-5
D: TRBD1
CDR3: CASSPDPGGFSNQPQHF
DNA: TGTGCCAGTAGTCCAGATCCAGGGGGTTTCAGCAATCAGCCCCAGCATTTT

size: -
V: TRBV19
J: TRBJ2-7
D: TRBD2
CDR3: CASRPTGTSGAYYEQYF
DNA: TGTGCCAGTAGACCAACCGGGACTAGCGGAGCCTACTACGAGCAGTACTTC

size: -
V: TRBV9
J: TRBJ2-2
D: TRBD1
CDR3: CASSDRGVNTGELFF
DNA: TGTGCCAGCAGCGACAGGGGCGTGAACACCGGGGAGCTGTTTTTT

size: -
V: TRBV30
J: TRBJ2-3
D: TRBD1
CDR3: CAWSGPGQGKDTQYF
DNA: TGTGCCTGGAGCGGGCCGGGACAGGGGAAAGATACGCAGTATTTT

size: -
V: TRBV28
J: TRBJ1-4
D: -
CDR3: CASSFPGGGTNEKLFF
DNA: TGTGCCAGCAGTTTCCCCGGCGGGGGAACTAATGAAAAACTGTTTTTT

size: -
V: TRBV4-2
J: TRBJ2-7
D: TRBD1
CDR3: CASSQELGQGGYEQYF
DNA: TGTGCCAGCAGCCAAGAATTGGGACAGGGGGGTTACGAGCAGTACTTC

size: -
V: TRBV9
J: TRBJ1-4
D: -
CDR3: CASSVEGGLANEKLFF
DNA: TGTGCCAGCAGCGTAGAGGGGGGGCTGGCAAATGAAAAACTGTTTTTT

size: -
V: TRBV7-3
J: TRBJ2-1
D: TRBD2
CDR3: CASSLSGAGGGNEQFF
DNA: TGTGCCAGCAGCTTATCAGGAGCGGGAGGTGGAAATGAGCAGTTCTTC

size: -
V: TRBV7-9
J: TRBJ2-1
D: -
CDR3: CASSLVGSEQFF
DNA: TGTGCCAGCAGCTTAGTAGGGAGTGAGCAGTTCTTC

size: -
V: TRBV7-8
J: TRBJ2-1
D: TRBD2
CDR3: CASSFYSLAGRNNEQFF
DNA: TGTGCCAGCAGCTTTTACTCACTAGCGGGACGAAACAATGAGCAGTTCTTC

size: -
V: TRBV5-6
J: TRBJ2-1
D: TRBD2
CDR3: CASSLYWVGTSGYEQFF
DNA: TGTGCCAGCAGCTTGTATTGGGTAGGGACTAGCGGGTATGAGCAGTTCTTC

size: once
V: TRBV7-6
J: TRBJ1-2
D: TRBD1
CDR3: CASSPGGIRGPDGYTF
DNA: TGTGCCAGCAGCCCAGGAGGAATCAGGGGGCCAGATGGCTACACCTTC

size: -
V: TRBV7-9
J: TRBJ2-6
D: TRBD1
CDR3: CASYGQGGANVLTF
DNA: TGTGCCAGCTACGGACAGGGTGGGGCCAACGTCCTGACTTTC

size: -
V: TRBV4-1
J: TRBJ1-5
D: -
CDR3: CASSRTLPTGTHRSNQPQHF
DNA: TGCGCCAGCAGCCGAACCCTACCAACAGGGACCCACAGGAGCAATCAGCCCCAGCATTTT

size: -
V: TRBV11-2
J: TRBJ1-1
D: -
CDR3: CASSFKGDTEAFF
DNA: TGTGCCAGCAGCTTTAAAGGGGACACTGAAGCTTTCTTT

size: -
V: TRBV19
J: TRBJ2-5
D: -
CDR3: CASSIQGFGETQYF
DNA: TGTGCCAGTAGTATCCAGGGATTCGGAGAGACCCAGTACTTC

size: -
V: TRBV21-1
J: TRBJ1-5
D: -
CDR3: CASSKDGQGLLTQPQHF
DNA: TGTGCCAGCAGCAAAGATGGACAGGGTTTGTTAACTCAGCCCCAGCATTTT

size: -
V: TRBV9
J: TRBJ1-2
D: -
CDR3: CASSVGGEWGYGYTF
DNA: TGTGCCAGCAGCGTAGGCGGGGAGTGGGGCTATGGCTACACCTTC

size: -
V: TRBV4-1
J: TRBJ2-1
D: -
CDR3: CASSQIAGNEQFF
DNA: TGCGCCAGCAGCCAAATCGCGGGAAATGAGCAGTTCTTC

size: -
V: TRBV5-1
J: TRBJ2-7
D: TRBD2
CDR3: CASSFGLAGGRGNEQYF
DNA: TGCGCCAGCAGCTTTGGACTAGCGGGAGGCCGTGGGAACGAGCAGTACTTC

size: -
V: TRBV5-5
J: TRBJ1-3
D: -
CDR3: CASSFRAGLGRTGNTIYF
DNA: TGTGCCAGCAGCTTCAGGGCAGGGTTGGGAAGAACTGGAAACACCATATATTTT

size: -
V: TRBV6-6
J: TRBJ2-7
D: -
CDR3: CASSTPGVGYEQYF
DNA: TGTGCCAGCAGTACCCCGGGAGTTGGGTACGAGCAGTACTTC

size: once
V: TRBV5-4
J: TRBJ2-1
D: TRBD2
CDR3: CASSSKAGGSLYNEQFF
DNA: TGTGCCAGCAGCTCAAAAGCGGGAGGGAGTCTATACAATGAGCAGTTCTTC

size: -
V: TRBV27
J: TRBJ2-4
D: TRBD2
CDR3: CASSSWTSSGIQYF
DNA: TGTGCCAGCAGTTCGTGGACTAGCTCGGGCATTCAGTACTTC

size: -
V: TRBV4-2
J: TRBJ1-2
D: -
CDR3: CASSQPSGVFYGYTF
DNA: TGTGCCAGCAGCCAACCTTCAGGGGTCTTTTATGGCTACACCTTC

size: -
V: TRBV9
J: TRBJ2-7
D: TRBD1
CDR3: CASSVQPGQSYEQYF
DNA: TGTGCCAGCAGCGTGCAACCGGGACAGAGCTACGAGCAGTACTTC

size: -
V: TRBV29-1
J: TRBJ2-7
D: -
CDR3: CSVFTVRGSSYEQYF
DNA: TGCAGCGTTTTCACGGTACGTGGGAGCTCCTACGAGCAGTACTTC

size: -
V: TRBV6-1
J: TRBJ1-1
D: TRBD1
CDR3: CASSAPPGQSRNTEAFF
DNA: TGTGCCAGCAGTGCCCCTCCGGGACAGAGTAGGAACACTGAAGCTTTCTTT

size: -
V: TRBV19
J: TRBJ2-5
D: TRBD2
CDR3: CASSIGTSGRQTQYF
DNA: TGTGCCAGTAGTATAGGGACTAGCGGACGTCAGACCCAGTACTTC

size: medium-sized
V: TRBV10-3
J: TRBJ2-1
D: -
CDR3: CATETGDNEQFF
DNA: TGTGCCACCGAGACAGGAGACAATGAGCAGTTCTTC

size: -
V: TRBV28
J: TRBJ1-1
D: -
CDR3: CASSPPVGGTEAFF
DNA: TGTGCCAGCAGTCCACCGGTGGGGGGCACTGAAGCTTTCTTT

size: -
V: TRBV19
J: TRBJ1-2
D: -
CDR3: CASSMAGDGLYGYTF
DNA: TGTGCCAGTAGTATGGCGGGGGACGGACTCTATGGCTACACCTTC

size: -
V: TRBV29-1
J: TRBJ1-3
D: -
CDR3: CSVDMGNTIYF
DNA: TGCAGCGTTGACATGGGAAACACCATATATTTT

size: -
V: TRBV6-5
J: TRBJ1-2
D: TRBD1
CDR3: CASTAGQGIYGYTF
DNA: TGTGCCAGCACCGCCGGACAGGGAATCTATGGCTACACCTTC

size: few
V: TRBV2
J: TRBJ2-3
D: TRBD2
CDR3: CASSEGGGLTDTQYF
DNA: TGTGCCAGCAGTGAAGGGGGGGGACTCACAGATACGCAGTATTTT

size: -
V: TRBV28
J: TRBJ2-1
D: -
CDR3: CASSLRLAASLFRNEQFF
DNA: TGTGCCAGCAGTTTAAGGCTAGCCGCGTCTTTATTTCGCAATGAGCAGTTCTTC

size: -
V: TRBV7-2
J: TRBJ2-1
D: -
CDR3: CASSLAFDSNSYNEQFF
DNA: TGTGCCAGCAGCTTAGCCTTCGACAGTAACTCCTACAATGAGCAGTTCTTC

size: -
V: TRBV11-3
J: TRBJ2-1
D: -
CDR3: CASSLWENEQFF
DNA: TGTGCCAGCAGCTTATGGGAGAATGAGCAGTTCTTC